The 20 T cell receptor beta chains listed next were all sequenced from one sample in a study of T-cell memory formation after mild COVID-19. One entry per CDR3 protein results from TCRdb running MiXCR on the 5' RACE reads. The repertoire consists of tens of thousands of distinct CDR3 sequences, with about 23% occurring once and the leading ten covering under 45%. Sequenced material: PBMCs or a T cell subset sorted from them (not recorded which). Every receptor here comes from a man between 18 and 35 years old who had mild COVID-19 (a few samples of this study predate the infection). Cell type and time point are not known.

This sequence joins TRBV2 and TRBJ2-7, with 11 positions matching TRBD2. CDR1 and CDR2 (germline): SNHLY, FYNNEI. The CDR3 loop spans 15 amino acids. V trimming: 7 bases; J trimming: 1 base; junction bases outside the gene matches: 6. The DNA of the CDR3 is TGTGCCAGCAAGCCATTAGCGGGGGGGTCCTACGAGCAGTACTTC. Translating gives CASKPLAGGSYEQYF.

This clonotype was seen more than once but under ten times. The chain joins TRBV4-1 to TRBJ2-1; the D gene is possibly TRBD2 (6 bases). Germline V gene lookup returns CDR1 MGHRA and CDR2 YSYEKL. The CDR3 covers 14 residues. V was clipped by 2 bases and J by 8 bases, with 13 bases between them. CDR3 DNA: TGCGCCAGCAGCCAATGGGTGGAGGGCCATGAGCAGTTCTTC. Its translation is CASSQWVEGHEQFF.

The CDR3 spells CASSLGGTGANNEQFF. In nucleotides, the CDR3 is TGTGCCAGCAGCTTAGGGGGGACAGGGGCCAACAATGAGCAGTTCTTC. The chain uses TRBV11-2 and TRBJ2-1; 10 nucleotides align to TRBD1. J lost 5 bases, V lost 1 base, and 5 bases had no gene match. The CDR3 consists of 16 residues. The germline CDR1 and CDR2 sequences are SGHAT and FQNNGV.

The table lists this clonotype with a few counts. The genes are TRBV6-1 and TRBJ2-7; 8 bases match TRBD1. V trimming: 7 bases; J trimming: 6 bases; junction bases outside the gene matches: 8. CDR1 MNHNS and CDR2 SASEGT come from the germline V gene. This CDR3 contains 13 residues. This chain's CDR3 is CASTPDRGSEQYF. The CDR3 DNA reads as TGTGCCAGCACCCCCGACAGGGGAAGCGAGCAGTACTTC.

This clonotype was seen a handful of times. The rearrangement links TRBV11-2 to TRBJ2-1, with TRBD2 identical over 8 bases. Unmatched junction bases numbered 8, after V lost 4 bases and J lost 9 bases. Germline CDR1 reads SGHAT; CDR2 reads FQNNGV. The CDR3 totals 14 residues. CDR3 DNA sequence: TGTGCCAGCAGCTCGGGACTAGGGCGGAGTGAGCAGTTCTTC. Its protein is CASSSGLGRSEQFF.

As DNA, the CDR3 is TGTGCCAGCAGTTTGGGCAGGGGCGATGAGCAGTTCTTC. This gives the protein CASSLGRGDEQFF. The genes are TRBV28 and TRBJ2-1; weak D call: TRBD1 (6 bases). CDR3 length equals 13 residues. Germline values: CDR1 MDHEN, CDR2 SYDVKM. Trimming pared 3 bases from V and 8 bases from J, leaving 11 bases between.

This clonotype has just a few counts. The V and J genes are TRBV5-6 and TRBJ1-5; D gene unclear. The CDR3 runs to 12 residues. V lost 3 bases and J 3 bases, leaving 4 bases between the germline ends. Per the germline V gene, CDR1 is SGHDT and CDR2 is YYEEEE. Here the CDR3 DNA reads TGTGCCAGCAGCTCATACAATCAGCCCCAGCATTTT. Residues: CASSSYNQPQHF. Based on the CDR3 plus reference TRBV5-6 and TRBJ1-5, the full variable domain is DAGVTQSPTHLIKTRGQQVTLRCSPKSGHDTVSWYQQALGQGPQFIFQYYEEEERQRGNFPDRFSGHQFPNYSSELNVNALLLGDSALYLCASSSYNQPQHFGDGTRLSIL.

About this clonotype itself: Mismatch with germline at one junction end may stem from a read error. The CDR3 reads CASSLAGETIF. As DNA, the CDR3 is TGTGCCAGCAGCTTAGCGGGGGAGACTATATTT. The rearrangement uses TRBV7-6 and TRBJ1-1; perhaps TRBD1 as D (5 bases). Per the germline V gene, CDR1 is SGHVS and CDR2 is FNYEAQ. The CDR3 has 11 residues.

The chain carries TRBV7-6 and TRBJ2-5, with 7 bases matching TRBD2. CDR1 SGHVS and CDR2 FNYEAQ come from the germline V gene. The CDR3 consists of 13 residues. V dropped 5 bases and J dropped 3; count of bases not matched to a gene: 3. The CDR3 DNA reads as TGTGCCAGCAGCCCCGGACTAGAAGAGACCCAGTACTTC. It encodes CASSPGLEETQYF.

The CDR3 here is CASSEALSYMNTGELFF. DNA for the CDR3: TGTGCCAGCAGTGAAGCGCTTTCCTACATGAACACCGGGGAGCTGTTTTTT. This chain links TRBV2 with TRBJ2-2, with unresolved D. Between the trimmed V and J ends, which lost 0 bases and 1 base, there was a span of 12 bases. The CDR3 runs 17 residues. Per the germline V gene, CDR1 is SNHLY and CDR2 is FYNNEI.

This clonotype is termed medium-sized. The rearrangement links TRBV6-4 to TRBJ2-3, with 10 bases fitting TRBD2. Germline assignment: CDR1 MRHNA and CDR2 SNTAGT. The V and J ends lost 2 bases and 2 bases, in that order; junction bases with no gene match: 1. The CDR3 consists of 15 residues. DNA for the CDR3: TGTGCCAGCAGTGACAGCGGGGGGGCCACAGATACGCAGTATTTT. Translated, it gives CASSDSGGATDTQYF.

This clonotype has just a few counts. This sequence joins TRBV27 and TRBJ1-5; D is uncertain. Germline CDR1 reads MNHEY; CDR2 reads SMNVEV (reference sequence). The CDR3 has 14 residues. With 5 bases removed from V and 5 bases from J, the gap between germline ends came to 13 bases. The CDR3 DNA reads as TGTGCCAGCAGTCCCGGACGGAGGCATCAGCCCCAGCATTTT. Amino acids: CASSPGRRHQPQHF.

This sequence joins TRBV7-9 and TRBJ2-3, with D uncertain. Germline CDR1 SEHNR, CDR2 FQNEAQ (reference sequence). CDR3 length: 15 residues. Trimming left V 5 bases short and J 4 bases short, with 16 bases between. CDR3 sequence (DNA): TGTGCCAGCAGCATCCCCAATGGATTTCCAGATACGCAGTATTTT. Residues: CASSIPNGFPDTQYF.

The CDR3 DNA sequence: TGCAGTGCTAGCATGGGGACGCGCGAGCAGTACTTC. It is translated as CSASMGTREQYF. The chain joins TRBV20-1 to TRBJ2-7, with D perhaps assigned TRBD1 or TRBD2 (5 bases each). The CDR3 length is 12 residues. V was shortened by 3 bases and J by 6 bases, with 12 bases between the two germline ends. Germline V lookup: CDR1 DFQATT, CDR2 SNEGSKA (reference sequence).

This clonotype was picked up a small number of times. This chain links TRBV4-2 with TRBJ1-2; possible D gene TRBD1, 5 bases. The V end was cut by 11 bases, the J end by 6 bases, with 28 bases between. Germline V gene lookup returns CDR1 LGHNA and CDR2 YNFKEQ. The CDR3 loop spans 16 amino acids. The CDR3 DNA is TGTGCCTGTGGGGCCGCCGGCCGAGACAGATCGGATGGCTACACCTTC. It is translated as CACGAAGRDRSDGYTF.

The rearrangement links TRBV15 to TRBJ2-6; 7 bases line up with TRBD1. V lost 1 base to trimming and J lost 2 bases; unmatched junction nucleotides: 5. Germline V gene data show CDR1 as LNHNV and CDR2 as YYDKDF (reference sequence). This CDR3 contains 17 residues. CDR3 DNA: TGTGCCACCAGCAGAGGACAGGGTTTTGCTGGGGCCAACGTCCTGACTTTC. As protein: CATSRGQGFAGANVLTF.

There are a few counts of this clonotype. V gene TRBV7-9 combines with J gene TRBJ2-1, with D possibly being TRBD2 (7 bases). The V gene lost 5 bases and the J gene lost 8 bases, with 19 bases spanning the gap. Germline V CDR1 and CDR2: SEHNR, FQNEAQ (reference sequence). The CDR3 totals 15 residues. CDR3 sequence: CASSVSGGLMYEQFF. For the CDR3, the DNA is TGTGCCAGCAGCGTGTCGGGGGGCCTTATGTATGAGCAGTTCTTC.

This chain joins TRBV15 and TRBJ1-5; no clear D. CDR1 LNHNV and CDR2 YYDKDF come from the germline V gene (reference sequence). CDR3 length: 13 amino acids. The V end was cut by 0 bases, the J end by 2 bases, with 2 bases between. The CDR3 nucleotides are TGTGCCACCAGCAGAGACCGCAATCAGCCCCAGCATTTT. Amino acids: CATSRDRNQPQHF.

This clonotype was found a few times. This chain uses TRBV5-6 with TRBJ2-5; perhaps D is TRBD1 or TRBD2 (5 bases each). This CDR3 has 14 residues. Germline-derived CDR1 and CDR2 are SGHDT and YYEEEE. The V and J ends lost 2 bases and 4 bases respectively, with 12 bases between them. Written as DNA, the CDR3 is TGTGCCAGCAGCTTCTGGGGGTTCGGAGAGACCCAGTACTTC. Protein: CASSFWGFGETQYF.

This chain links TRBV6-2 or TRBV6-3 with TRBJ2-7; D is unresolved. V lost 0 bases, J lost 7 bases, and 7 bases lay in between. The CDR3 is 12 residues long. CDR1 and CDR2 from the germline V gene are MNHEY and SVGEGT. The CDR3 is CASSYSIGEQYF. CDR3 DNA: TGTGCCAGCAGTTACTCGATAGGAGAGCAGTACTTC.